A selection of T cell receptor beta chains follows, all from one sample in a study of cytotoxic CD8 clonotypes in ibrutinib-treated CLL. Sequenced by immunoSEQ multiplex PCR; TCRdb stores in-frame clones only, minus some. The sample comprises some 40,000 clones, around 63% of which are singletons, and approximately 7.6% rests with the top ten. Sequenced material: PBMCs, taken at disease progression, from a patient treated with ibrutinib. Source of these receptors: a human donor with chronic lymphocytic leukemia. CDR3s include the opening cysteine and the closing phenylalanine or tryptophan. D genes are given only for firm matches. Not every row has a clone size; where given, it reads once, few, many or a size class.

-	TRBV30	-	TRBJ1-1	CAVEPNDMNTEAFF	TGTGCCGTAGAGCCCAACGACATGAACACTGAAGCTTTCTTT
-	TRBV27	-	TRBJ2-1	CASSLKDGYNEQFF	TGTGCCAGCAGTTTAAAGGACGGATACAATGAGCAGTTCTTC
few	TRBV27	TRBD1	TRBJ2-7	CASMSSRGGHEQYF	TGTGCCAGCATGTCCTCTCGAGGGGGCCACGAGCAGTACTTC
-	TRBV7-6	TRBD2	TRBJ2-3	CASSQGTSGRDTQYF	TGTGCCAGCAGCCAAGGGACTAGCGGACGGGATACGCAGTATTTT
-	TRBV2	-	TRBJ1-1	CASTFDTEAFF	TGTGCCAGCACTTTCGACACTGAAGCTTTCTTT
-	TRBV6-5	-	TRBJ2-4	CASSSSPSSAKNIQYF	TGTGCCAGCAGTTCATCCCCCAGTAGCGCCAAAAACATTCAGTACTTC
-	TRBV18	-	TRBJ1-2	CASSPPGSGYGYTF	TGTGCCAGCTCACCACCGGGCAGTGGCTATGGCTACACCTTC
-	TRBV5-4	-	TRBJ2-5	CASSFGGGTQRETQYF	TGTGCCAGCAGCTTTGGGGGCGGAACTCAAAGGGAGACCCAGTACTTC
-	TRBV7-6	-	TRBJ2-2	CASSLDQSRSNTGELFF	TGTGCCAGCAGCCTGGACCAGTCCAGATCGAACACCGGGGAGCTGTTTTTT
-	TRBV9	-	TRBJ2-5	CASSVGTQKETQYF	TGTGCCAGCAGCGTAGGAACCCAGAAGGAGACCCAGTACTTC
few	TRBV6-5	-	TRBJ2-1	CASRRGGLGDEQFF	TGTGCCAGCAGAAGAGGGGGGCTTGGGGATGAGCAGTTCTTC
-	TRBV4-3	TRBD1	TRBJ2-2	CASSLGTGRTGELFF	TGCGCCAGCAGCCTAGGGACAGGACGCACCGGGGAGCTGTTTTTT
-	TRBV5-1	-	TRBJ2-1	CASSLSLGRNEQFF	TGCGCCAGCAGCTTGTCCCTCGGTAGGAATGAGCAGTTCTTC
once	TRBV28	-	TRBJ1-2	CASSPPGTPINYGYTF	TGTGCCAGCAGTCCCCCCGGGACACCGATTAACTATGGCTACACCTTC
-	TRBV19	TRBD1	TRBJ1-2	CASRDTGGKGYTF	TGTGCCAGTAGGGACACAGGGGGTAAGGGCTACACCTTC